The 4 T cell receptor beta chains below all came from one sample that was sequenced in a study of T cells in Graves' hyperthyroidism and ophthalmopathy. The CDR3 regions of TCR beta were amplified from RNA transcripts. The HTBI set primed first-round TCR CDR3 RT-PCR. TCRdb itself ran the multiplex PCR reads through MiXCR, one entry per CDR3 protein. The table records about 500,000 distinct CDR3 sequences, about 16% of them present only once. The specimen was blood. All receptors derive from a woman aged 30 to 39 with Graves' ophthalmopathy.

This clonotype has ten or more counts. This chain joins TRBV7-6 and TRBJ2-1; the D gene is possibly TRBD2 (6 bases). This CDR3 contains 16 residues. V gave up 5 bases and J gave up 4 bases, with 18 bases separating them. Germline CDR1 SGHVS, CDR2 FNYEAQ. CDR3 residues: CASSPVAAGKYNEQFF. The CDR3 DNA follows: TGTGCCAGCAGCCCAGTGGCGGCGGGAAAATACAATGAGCAGTTCTTC.

This clonotype was counted between two and nine times. The chain couples TRBV28 to TRBJ2-5; no clear D. This CDR3 spans 14 amino acids. Per germline, CDR1 MDHEN and CDR2 SYDVKM. V was clipped by 3 bases and J by 5 bases, with 13 bases between them. The CDR3 loop is CASSFLSVSETQYF. CDR3 sequence (DNA): TGTGCCAGCAGTTTTCTATCGGTATCGGAGACCCAGTACTTC.

This clonotype was seen many times. The rearrangement links TRBV5-1 to TRBJ1-1; the D gene is possibly TRBD1 (5 bases). Germline CDR1 SGHRS, CDR2 YFSETQ. This CDR3 is 14 amino acids long. Trimming cost V 0 bases and J 3 bases, with 9 bases left between them. Written as DNA, the CDR3 is TGCGCCAGCAGCTTGGACCGAGGGGACACTGAAGCTTTCTTT. It encodes CASSLDRGDTEAFF.

This clonotype was recorded at least ten times. The chain carries TRBV2 and TRBJ1-1; D gene uncertain. Trimming stripped 4 bases from V and 10 bases from J, with 10 bases between. The CDR3 is 11 amino acids. Germline CDR1 is SNHLY and CDR2 is FYNNEI. The CDR3 region is CASSGFHRAFF. For the CDR3, the DNA is TGTGCCAGCAGTGGATTCCACCGAGCTTTCTTT. The full variable domain, its missing parts supplied by reference TRBV2 and TRBJ1-1, is EPEVTQTPSHQVTQMGQEVILRCVPISNHLYFYWYRQILGQKVEFLVSFYNNEISEKSEIFDDQFSVERPDGSNFTLKIRSTKLEDSAMYFCASSGFHRAFFGQGTRLTVV.